This TCR beta chain was profiled in a study of blood T cell repertoires in COVID-19. The wider study: Sample material is recorded as cDNA or gDNA derived from T cells, B-cell-depleted T cells, or PBMCs.

Measured with immunoSEQ multiplex PCR; TCRdb has only the in-frame clones, and not every one. The sample includes roughly 400,000 clones, 88% of them seen just once. This CDR3 has 19 residues. V shed 0 bases and J 7 bases; nucleotides not matched to a gene: 15. The germline V gene encodes CDR1 KGHSY and CDR2 FQNENV. The J gene is TRBJ1-2, the V gene TRBV16; 12 bases agree with TRBD1. The specimen sequenced was PBMCs or T cells enriched from blood (not recorded which). The sequence was collected from a woman under 30 who had been exposed to COVID-19. The CDR3 sequence is CASSQSMSGTGGVKGGYTF. The CDR3 bases are TGTGCCAGCAGCCAATCGATGTCCGGGACAGGGGGCGTTAAGGGTGGCTACACCTTC.